This T cell receptor (beta chain) was captured by sequencing in a study of cytomegalovirus exposure and HLA in healthy donors. Findings of the study overall: Donor immune exposure was known only as CMV serostatus. The authors judged a highly shared variant cluster likely a sequencing artifact.

It was with 60 Vbeta and 13 Jbeta primers that the PCR ran. Profiling relied on immunoSEQ multiplex PCR, and the TCRdb table lists in-frame clones only, not all of them. The profile shows 120,000 to 150,000 clones, about three quarters of them singletons. The CDR3 has 15 residues. The germline V and J ends were trimmed by 0 bases and 9 bases, with 15 bases remaining between them. Germline-derived CDR1 and CDR2 are WNHNN and SYGVQD (reference sequence). In regard to this clone: Its antigen remains unknown.

This TCR was recovered from a male donor in good health and CMV-seropositive. The sequenced sample consisted of PBMCs. The genes are TRBV10-1 and TRBJ2-4, with a weak D call TRBD2 (6 bases). The CDR3 here is CASSESVGGRGIQYF. In DNA form, the CDR3 reads TGCGCCAGCAGTGAGTCCGTGGGGGGACGTGGCATTCAGTACTTC.